Below, 8 T cell receptor beta chains from the same sample are listed, as sequenced in a study of shared clonotypes between healthy human individuals. Assay used: immunoSEQ multiplex PCR; TCRdb lists only in-frame clones, some missing. Of about 2.2 million clones in the sample, about 92% were seen once. As defined, naive CD8 cells were CD45RO-negative and positively selected for CCR7, with terminally differentiated effector memory CD45RA+ cells excluded. The sample was naive CD8+ T cells from PBMCs. The receptors stem from a young man in good health. Some clones in this sample may be carry-over from other donors' samples.

This clone was picked up one time. The chain employs TRBV5-1 and TRBJ2-3; D call uncertain. This CDR3 spans 13 amino acids. V lost 5 bases, J lost 5 bases, and 12 bases lay in between. Germline V gene data show CDR1 as SGHRS and CDR2 as YFSETQ. The CDR3 DNA reads as TGCGCCAGCAGGCCTAGGGTGGTAGATACGCAGTATTTT. The encoded protein is CASRPRVVDTQYF.

J is TRBJ1-5 and V is TRBV19; 9 nucleotides match TRBD1. Germline values: CDR1 LNHDA, CDR2 SQIVND (reference sequence). The CDR3 sequence is 15 residues long. V lost 7 bases to trimming and J lost 6 bases; unmatched junction nucleotides: 10. CDR3 nucleotides: TGTGCCAGTAAAAGGGACAGGGAAGGAATTCAGCCCCAGCATTTT. Amino acids: CASKRDREGIQPQHF.

The J gene is TRBJ2-1, the V gene TRBV4-3; D possibly corresponds to TRBD2 (6 bases). Trimming took off 0 bases at V and 5 bases at J, with 11 bases between the two ends. Germline CDR1 and CDR2: LGHNA and YSLEER. This CDR3 has 15 residues. The CDR3 bases are TGCGCCAGCAGCCAAGACTCCGGGAGTCACAATGAGCAGTTCTTC. Its protein is CASSQDSGSHNEQFF.

V usage is TRBV2 and J usage is TRBJ2-2; 10 bases agree with TRBD2. In germline, CDR1 is SNHLY, CDR2 FYNNEI. The trim removed 3 bases at V and 6 bases at J, leaving 10 bases unmatched. This CDR3 is built from 17 residues. The CDR3 reads CASSEASGSSRPGELFF. The CDR3 DNA reads as TGTGCCAGCAGTGAGGCTAGCGGGAGTAGTCGGCCCGGGGAGCTGTTTTTT.

This sequence joins TRBV28 and TRBJ2-1; a possible D gene is TRBD2 (5 bases). Germline CDR1 MDHEN, CDR2 SYDVKM. The CDR3 length is 16 residues. V was clipped by 1 base and J by 0 bases, with 10 bases between them. The CDR3 region is CASSLLASSSYNEQFF. Here the CDR3 DNA reads TGTGCCAGCAGTTTATTAGCGTCTAGCTCCTACAATGAGCAGTTCTTC.

Comments on this clone: The identical CDR3 is also encoded by other nucleotide sequences in the sample. The chain uses TRBV27 and TRBJ2-7, with D tentatively TRBD1 (5 bases). The CDR3 length is 13 residues. Germline values: CDR1 MNHEY, CDR2 SMNVEV (reference sequence). V was shortened by 6 bases and J by 1 base, with 10 bases between the two germline ends. The CDR3 DNA sequence: TGTGCCAGCAGCCAGGGTCTTTCCTACGAGCAGTACTTC. As protein: CASSQGLSYEQYF.

This sequence joins TRBV27 and TRBJ2-1, with D possibly being TRBD2 (5 bases). The V gene lost 7 bases and the J gene lost 8 bases, with 12 bases spanning the gap. CDR1 is MNHEY and CDR2 is SMNVEV in the germline V gene (reference sequence). The CDR3 is 12 amino acids. The CDR3 region has the DNA TGTGCCAGCATATCGGACTCTCATGAGCAGTTCTTC. Protein: CASISDSHEQFF.

This chain links TRBV6-5 with TRBJ2-3; D might be TRBD1 (6 bases). Trimming shortened V by 7 bases and J by 4 bases, and 15 bases separated the two germline ends. CDR3 length: 14 residues. The germline V gene has CDR1 MNHEY and CDR2 SVGAGI. The CDR3: CASTAFRGADTQYF. In nucleotides, the CDR3 is TGTGCCAGCACCGCCTTCAGGGGAGCAGATACGCAGTATTTT.